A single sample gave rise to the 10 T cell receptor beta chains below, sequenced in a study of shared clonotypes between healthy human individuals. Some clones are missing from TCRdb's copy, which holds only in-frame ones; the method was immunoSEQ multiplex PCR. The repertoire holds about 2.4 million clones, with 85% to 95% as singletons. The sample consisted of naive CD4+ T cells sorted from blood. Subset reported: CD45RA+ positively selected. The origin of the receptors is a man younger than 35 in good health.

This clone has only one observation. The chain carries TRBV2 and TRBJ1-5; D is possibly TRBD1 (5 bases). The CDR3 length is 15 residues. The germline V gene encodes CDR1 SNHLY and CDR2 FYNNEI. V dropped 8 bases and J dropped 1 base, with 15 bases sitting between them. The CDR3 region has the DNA TGTGCCAGCCGGGGGGGGACGAGCAGCAATCAGCCCCAGCATTTT. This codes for CASRGGTSSNQPQHF. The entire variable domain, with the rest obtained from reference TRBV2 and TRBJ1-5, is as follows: EPEVTQTPSHQVTQMGQEVILRCVPISNHLYFYWYRQILGQKVEFLVSFYNNEISEKSEIFDDQFSVERPDGSNFTLKIRSTKLEDSAMYFCASRGGTSSNQPQHFGDGTRLSIL.

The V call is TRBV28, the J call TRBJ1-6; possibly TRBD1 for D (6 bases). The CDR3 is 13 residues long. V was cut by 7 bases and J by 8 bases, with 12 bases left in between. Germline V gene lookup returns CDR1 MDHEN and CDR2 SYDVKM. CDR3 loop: CASKGTSDSPLHF. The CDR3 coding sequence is TGTGCCAGCAAAGGGACATCCGATTCACCCCTCCACTTT. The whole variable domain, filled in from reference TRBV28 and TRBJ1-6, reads DVKVTQSSRYLVKRTGEKVFLECVQDMDHENMFWYRQDPGLGLRLIYFSYDVKMKEKGDIPEGYSVSREKKERFSLILESASTNQTSMYLCASKGTSDSPLHFGNGTRLTVT.

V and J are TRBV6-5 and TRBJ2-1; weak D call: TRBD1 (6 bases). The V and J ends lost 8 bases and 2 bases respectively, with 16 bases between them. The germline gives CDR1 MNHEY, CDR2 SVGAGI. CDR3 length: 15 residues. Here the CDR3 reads CASSSSRGPYNEQFF. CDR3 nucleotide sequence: TGTGCCAGCTCATCGTCCAGGGGTCCCTACAATGAGCAGTTCTTC.

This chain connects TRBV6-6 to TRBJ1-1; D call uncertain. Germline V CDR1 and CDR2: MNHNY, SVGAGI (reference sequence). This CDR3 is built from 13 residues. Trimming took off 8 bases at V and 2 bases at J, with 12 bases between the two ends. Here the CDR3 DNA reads TGTGCCAGCGATCTTACGGGAAACACTGAAGCTTTCTTT. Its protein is CASDLTGNTEAFF.

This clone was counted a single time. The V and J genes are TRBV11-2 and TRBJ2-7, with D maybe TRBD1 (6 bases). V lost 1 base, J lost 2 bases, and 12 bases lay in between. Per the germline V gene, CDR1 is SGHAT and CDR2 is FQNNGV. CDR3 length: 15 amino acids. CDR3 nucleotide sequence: TGTGCCAGCAGCTTAGTCCAGGGGCCCGCCTACGAGCAGTACTTC. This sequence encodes CASSLVQGPAYEQYF.

CDR3 coding DNA: TGTGCCAGTAGTATAATCCGGGGCGTCCAAGAGACCCAGTACTTC. Its protein is CASSIIRGVQETQYF. This chain joins TRBV19 and TRBJ2-5; D possibly matches TRBD1 or TRBD2 (5 bases each). CDR1 and CDR2 (germline): LNHDA, SQIVND (reference sequence). The CDR3 spans 15 residues. Trimming removed 2 bases at V and 1 base at J, with 11 bases between.

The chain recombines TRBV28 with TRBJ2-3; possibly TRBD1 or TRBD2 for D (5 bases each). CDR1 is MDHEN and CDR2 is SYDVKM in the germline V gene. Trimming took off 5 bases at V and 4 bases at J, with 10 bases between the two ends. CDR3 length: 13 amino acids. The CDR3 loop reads CASSVRGPDTQYF. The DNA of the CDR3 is TGTGCCAGCAGTGTAAGGGGACCAGATACGCAGTATTTT.

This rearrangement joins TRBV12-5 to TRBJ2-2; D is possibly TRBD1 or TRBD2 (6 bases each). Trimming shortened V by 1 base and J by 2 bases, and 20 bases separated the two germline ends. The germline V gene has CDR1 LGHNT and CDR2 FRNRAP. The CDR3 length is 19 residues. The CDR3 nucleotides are TGTGCTAGTGGTTTGGCTACACGGGGGCTGATGGTAAACACCGGGGAGCTGTTTTTT. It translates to CASGLATRGLMVNTGELFF. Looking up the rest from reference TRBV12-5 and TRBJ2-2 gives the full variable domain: DARVTQTPRHKVTEMGQEVTMRCQPILGHNTVFWYRQTMMQGLELLAYFRNRAPLDDSGMPKDRFSAEMPDATLATLKIQPSEPRDSAVYFCASGLATRGLMVNTGELFFGEGSRLTVL.

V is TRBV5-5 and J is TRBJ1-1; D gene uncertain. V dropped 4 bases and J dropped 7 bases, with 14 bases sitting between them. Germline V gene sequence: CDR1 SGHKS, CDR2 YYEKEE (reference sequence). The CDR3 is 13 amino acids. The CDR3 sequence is CASSPLPGVEAFF. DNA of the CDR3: TGTGCCAGCAGCCCGTTACCAGGAGTTGAAGCTTTCTTT.

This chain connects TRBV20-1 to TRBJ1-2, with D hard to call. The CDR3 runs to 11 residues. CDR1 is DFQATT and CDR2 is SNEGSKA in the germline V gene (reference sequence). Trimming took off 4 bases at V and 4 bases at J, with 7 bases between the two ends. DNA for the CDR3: TGCAGTGCTACAGTCCTCTATGGCTACACCTTC. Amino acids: CSATVLYGYTF.